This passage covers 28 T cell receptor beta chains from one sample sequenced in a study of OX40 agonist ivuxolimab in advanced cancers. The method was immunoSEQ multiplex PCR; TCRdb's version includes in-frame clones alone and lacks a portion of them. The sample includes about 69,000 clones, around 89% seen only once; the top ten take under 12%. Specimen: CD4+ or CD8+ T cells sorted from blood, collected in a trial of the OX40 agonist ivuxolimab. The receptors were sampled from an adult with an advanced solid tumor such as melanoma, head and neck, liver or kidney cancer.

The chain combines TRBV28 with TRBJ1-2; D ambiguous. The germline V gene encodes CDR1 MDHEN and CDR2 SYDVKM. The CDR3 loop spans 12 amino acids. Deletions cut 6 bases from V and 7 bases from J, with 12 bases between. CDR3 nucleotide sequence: TGTGCCAGCAGGTTGGCCCCGTCTGGCTACACCTTC. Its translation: CASRLAPSGYTF.

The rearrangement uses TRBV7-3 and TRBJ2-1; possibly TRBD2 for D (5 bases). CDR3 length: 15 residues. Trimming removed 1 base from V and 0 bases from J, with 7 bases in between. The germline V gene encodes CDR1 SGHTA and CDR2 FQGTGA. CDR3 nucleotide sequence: TGTGCCAGCAGCTTAAACCGGGACTCCTACAATGAGCAGTTCTTC. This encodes CASSLNRDSYNEQFF. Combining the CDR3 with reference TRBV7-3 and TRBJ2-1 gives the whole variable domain GAGVSQTPSNKVTEKGKYVELRCDPISGHTALYWYRQSLGQGPEFLIYFQGTGAADDSGLPNDRFFAVRPEGSVSTLKIQRTERGDSAVYLCASSLNRDSYNEQFFGPGTRLTVL.

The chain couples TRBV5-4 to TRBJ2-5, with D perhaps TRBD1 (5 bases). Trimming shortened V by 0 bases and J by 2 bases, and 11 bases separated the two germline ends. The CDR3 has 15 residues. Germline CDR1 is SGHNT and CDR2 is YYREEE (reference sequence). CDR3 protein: CASSLGPQGQETQYF. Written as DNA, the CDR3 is TGTGCCAGCAGCTTGGGGCCCCAGGGACAAGAGACCCAGTACTTC. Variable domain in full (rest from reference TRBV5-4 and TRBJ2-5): ETGVTQSPTHLIKTRGQQVTLRCSSQSGHNTVSWYQQALGQGPQFIFQYYREEENGRGNFPPRFSGLQFPNYSSELNVNALELDDSALYLCASSLGPQGQETQYFGPGTRLLVL.

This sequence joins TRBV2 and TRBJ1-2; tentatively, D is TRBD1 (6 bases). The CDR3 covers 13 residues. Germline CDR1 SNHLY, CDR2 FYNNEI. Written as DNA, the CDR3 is TGTGCGTCTCAAGGGGGTTCCAACTATGGCTACACCTTC. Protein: CASQGGSNYGYTF.

CDR3 in amino acids: CASSSGTIRGEQYF. DNA of the CDR3: TGTGCCAGCAGCTCCGGGACAATTCGAGGCGAGCAGTACTTC. The chain combines TRBV7-3 with TRBJ2-7; perhaps TRBD1 as D (6 bases). Germline CDR1 SGHTA, CDR2 FQGTGA. This CDR3 comprises 14 residues. V gave up 4 bases and J gave up 6 bases, with 16 bases separating them.

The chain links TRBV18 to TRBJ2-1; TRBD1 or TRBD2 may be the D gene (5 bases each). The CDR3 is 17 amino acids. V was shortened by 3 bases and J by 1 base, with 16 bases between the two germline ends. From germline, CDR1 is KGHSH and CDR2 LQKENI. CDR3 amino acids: CASSPARGEGSYNEQFF. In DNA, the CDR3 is TGTGCCAGCTCACCGGCCAGAGGGGAAGGTTCCTACAATGAGCAGTTCTTC.

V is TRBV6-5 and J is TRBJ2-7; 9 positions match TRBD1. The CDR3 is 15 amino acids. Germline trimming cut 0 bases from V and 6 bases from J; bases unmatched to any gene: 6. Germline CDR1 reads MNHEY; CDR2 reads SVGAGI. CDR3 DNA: TGTGCCAGCAGTTACTCGGGACAGGGAGTCTCCGAGCAGTACTTC. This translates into CASSYSGQGVSEQYF.

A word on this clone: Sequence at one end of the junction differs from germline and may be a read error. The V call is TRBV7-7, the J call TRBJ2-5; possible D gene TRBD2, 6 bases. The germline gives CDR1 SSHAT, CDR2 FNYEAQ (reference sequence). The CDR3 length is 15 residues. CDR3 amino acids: CASSLADDSGETQYF. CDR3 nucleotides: TGTGCTAGCAGCTTAGCTGACGACAGCGGGGAGACCCAGTACTTC.

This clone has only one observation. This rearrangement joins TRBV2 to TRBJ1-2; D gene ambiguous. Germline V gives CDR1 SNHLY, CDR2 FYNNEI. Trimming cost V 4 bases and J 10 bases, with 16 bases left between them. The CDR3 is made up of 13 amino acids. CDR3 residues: CASSGVPKVDYTF. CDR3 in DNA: TGTGCCAGCAGTGGGGTCCCCAAGGTTGACTACACCTTC.

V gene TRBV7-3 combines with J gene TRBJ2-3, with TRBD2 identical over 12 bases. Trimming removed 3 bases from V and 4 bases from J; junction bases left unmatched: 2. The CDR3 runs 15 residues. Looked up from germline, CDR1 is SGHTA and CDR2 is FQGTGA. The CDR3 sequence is CASSFTSGRSDTQYF. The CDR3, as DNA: TGTGCCAGCAGCTTTACTAGCGGGAGGTCAGATACGCAGTATTTT.

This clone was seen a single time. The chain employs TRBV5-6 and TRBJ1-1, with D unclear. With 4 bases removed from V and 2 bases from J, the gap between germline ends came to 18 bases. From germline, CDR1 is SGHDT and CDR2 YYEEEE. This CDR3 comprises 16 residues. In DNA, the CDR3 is TGTGCCAGCAGCATAGACTTGGGCTTATCAAACACTGAAGCTTTCTTT. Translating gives CASSIDLGLSNTEAFF.

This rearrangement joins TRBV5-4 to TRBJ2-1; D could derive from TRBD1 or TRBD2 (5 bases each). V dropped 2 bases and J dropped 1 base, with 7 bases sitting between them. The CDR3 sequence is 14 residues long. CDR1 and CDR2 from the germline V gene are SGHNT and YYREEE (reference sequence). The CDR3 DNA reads TGTGCCAGCAGCTTTGGGGGTTCCTACAATGAGCAGTTCTTC. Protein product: CASSFGGSYNEQFF. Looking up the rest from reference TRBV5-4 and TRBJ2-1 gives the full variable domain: ETGVTQSPTHLIKTRGQQVTLRCSSQSGHNTVSWYQQALGQGPQFIFQYYREEENGRGNFPPRFSGLQFPNYSSELNVNALELDDSALYLCASSFGGSYNEQFFGPGTRLTVL.

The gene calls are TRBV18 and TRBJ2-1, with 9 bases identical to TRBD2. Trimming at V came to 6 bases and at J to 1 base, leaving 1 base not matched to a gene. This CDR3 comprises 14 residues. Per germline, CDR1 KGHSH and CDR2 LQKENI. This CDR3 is CASSGLASYNEQFF. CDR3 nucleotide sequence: TGTGCCAGCTCCGGACTAGCGTCCTACAATGAGCAGTTCTTC. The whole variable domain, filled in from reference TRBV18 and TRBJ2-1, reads NAGVMQNPRHLVRRRGQEARLRCSPMKGHSHVYWYRQLPEEGLKFMVYLQKENIIDESGMPKERFSAEFPKEGPSILRIQQVVRGDSAAYFCASSGLASYNEQFFGPGTRLTVL.

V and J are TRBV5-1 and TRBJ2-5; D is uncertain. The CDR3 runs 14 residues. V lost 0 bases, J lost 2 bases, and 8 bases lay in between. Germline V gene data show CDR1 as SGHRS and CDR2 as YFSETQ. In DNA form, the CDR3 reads TGCGCCAGCAGCTTGGATAGGGAACAAGAGACCCAGTACTTC. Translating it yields CASSLDREQETQYF. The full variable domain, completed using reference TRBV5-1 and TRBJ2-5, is KAGVTQTPRYLIKTRGQQVTLSCSPISGHRSVSWYQQTPGQGLQFLFEYFSETQRNKGNFPGRFSGRQFSNSRSEMNVSTLELGDSALYLCASSLDREQETQYFGPGTRLLVL.

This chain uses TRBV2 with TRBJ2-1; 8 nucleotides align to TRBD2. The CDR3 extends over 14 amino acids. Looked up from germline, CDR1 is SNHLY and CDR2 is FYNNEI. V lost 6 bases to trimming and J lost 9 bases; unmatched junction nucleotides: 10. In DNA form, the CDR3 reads TGTGCCAGCAGAGAGGTTAGCGGGGAGACTGAGCAGTTCTTC. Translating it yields CASREVSGETEQFF. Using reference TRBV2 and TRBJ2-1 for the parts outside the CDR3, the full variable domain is EPEVTQTPSHQVTQMGQEVILRCVPISNHLYFYWYRQILGQKVEFLVSFYNNEISEKSEIFDDQFSVERPDGSNFTLKIRSTKLEDSAMYFCASREVSGETEQFFGPGTRLTVL.

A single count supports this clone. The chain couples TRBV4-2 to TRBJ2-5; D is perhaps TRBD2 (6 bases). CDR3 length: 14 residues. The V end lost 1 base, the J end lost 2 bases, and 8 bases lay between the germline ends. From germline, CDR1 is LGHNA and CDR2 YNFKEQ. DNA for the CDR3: TGTGCCAGCAGCCAAGGGCGGGATCAAGAGACCCAGTACTTC. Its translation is CASSQGRDQETQYF.

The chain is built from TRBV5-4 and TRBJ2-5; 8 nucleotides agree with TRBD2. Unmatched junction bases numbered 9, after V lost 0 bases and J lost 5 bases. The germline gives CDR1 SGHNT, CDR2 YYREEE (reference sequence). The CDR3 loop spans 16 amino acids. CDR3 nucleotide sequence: TGTGCCAGCAGCTTGGGAACGGGAGGGGTTTGGGAGACCCAGTACTTC. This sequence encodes CASSLGTGGVWETQYF. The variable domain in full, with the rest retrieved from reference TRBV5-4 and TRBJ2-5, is ETGVTQSPTHLIKTRGQQVTLRCSSQSGHNTVSWYQQALGQGPQFIFQYYREEENGRGNFPPRFSGLQFPNYSSELNVNALELDDSALYLCASSLGTGGVWETQYFGPGTRLLVL.

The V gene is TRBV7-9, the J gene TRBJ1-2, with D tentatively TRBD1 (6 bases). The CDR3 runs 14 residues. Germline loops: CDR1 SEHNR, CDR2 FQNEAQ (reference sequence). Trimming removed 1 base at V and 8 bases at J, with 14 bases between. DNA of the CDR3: TGTGCCAGCAGCTTAGGATCTGGACAGTGGGGCTACACCTTC. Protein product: CASSLGSGQWGYTF.

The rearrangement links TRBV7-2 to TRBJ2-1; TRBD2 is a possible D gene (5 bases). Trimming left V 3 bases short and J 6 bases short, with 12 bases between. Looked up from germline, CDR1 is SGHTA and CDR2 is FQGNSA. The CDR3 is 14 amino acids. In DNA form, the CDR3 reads TGTGCCAGCAGCTTGCGCGTAGGGAGCAATGAGCAGTTCTTC. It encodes CASSLRVGSNEQFF.

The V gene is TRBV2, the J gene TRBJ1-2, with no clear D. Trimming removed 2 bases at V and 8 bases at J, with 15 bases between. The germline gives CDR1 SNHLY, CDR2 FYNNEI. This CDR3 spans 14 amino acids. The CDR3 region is CASSEPPGGIGYTF. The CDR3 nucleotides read TGTGCCAGCAGTGAACCCCCCGGAGGGATCGGCTACACCTTC.

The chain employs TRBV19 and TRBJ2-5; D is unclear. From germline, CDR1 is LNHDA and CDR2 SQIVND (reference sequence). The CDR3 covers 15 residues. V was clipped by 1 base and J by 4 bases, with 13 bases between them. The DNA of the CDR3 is TGTGCCAGTAGTATAGGCGGCAAAATGGGAGAGACCCAGTACTTC. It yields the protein CASSIGGKMGETQYF.

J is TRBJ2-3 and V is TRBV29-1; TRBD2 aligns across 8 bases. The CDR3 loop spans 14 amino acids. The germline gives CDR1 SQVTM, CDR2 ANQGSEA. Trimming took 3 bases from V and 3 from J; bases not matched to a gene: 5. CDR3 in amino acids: CSVDGLAGTDTQYF. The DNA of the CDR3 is TGCAGCGTTGACGGATTAGCGGGGACAGATACGCAGTATTTT.

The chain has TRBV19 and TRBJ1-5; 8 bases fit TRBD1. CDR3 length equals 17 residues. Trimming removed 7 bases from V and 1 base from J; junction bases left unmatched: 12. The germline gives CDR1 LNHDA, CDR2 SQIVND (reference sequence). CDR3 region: CASTFTGGRASNQPQHF. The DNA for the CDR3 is TGTGCCAGTACCTTCACAGGGGGAAGAGCGAGCAATCAGCCCCAGCATTTT. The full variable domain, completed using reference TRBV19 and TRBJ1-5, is DGGITQSPKYLFRKEGQNVTLSCEQNLNHDAMYWYRQDPGQGLRLIYYSQIVNDFQKGDIAEGYSVSREKKESFPLTVTSAQKNPTAFYLCASTFTGGRASNQPQHFGDGTRLSIL.

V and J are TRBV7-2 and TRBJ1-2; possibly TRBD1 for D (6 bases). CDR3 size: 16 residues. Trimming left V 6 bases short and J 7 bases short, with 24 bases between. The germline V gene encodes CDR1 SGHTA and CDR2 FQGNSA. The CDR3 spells CASRAAPGQTRGGYTF. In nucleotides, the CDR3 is TGTGCCAGCAGAGCCGCCCCCGGACAGACTCGCGGTGGCTACACCTTC. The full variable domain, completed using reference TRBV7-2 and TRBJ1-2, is GAGVSQSPSNKVTEKGKDVELRCDPISGHTALYWYRQSLGQGLEFLIYFQGNSAPDKSGLPSDRFSAERTGGSVSTLTIQRTQQEDSAVYLCASRAAPGQTRGGYTFGSGTRLTVV.

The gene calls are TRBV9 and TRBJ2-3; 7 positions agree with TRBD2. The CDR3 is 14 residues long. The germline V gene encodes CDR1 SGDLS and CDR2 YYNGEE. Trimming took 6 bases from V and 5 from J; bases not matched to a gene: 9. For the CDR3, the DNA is TGTGCCAGCACCGCCGGGGGGTTAATAGATACGCAGTATTTT. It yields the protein CASTAGGLIDTQYF.

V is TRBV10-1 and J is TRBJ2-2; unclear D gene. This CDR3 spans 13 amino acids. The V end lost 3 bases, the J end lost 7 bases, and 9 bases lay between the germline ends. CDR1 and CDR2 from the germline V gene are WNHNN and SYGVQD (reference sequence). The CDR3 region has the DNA TGCGCCAGCAGTGAAAACTACGTCGGGGAGCTGTTTTTT. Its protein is CASSENYVGELFF.

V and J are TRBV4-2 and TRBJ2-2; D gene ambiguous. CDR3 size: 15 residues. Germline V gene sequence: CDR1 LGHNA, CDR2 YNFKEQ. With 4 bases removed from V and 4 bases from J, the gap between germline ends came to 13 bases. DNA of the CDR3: TGTGCCAGCAGCCTTTCCTCCCGAACCACCGGGGAGCTGTTTTTT. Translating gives CASSLSSRTTGELFF.

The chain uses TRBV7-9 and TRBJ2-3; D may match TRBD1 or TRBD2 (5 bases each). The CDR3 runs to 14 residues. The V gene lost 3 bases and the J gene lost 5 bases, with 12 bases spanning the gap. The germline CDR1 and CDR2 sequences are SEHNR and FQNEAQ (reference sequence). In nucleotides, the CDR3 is TGTGCCAGCAGCTTCGAAGGGACCCGAGATACGCAGTATTTT. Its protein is CASSFEGTRDTQYF.